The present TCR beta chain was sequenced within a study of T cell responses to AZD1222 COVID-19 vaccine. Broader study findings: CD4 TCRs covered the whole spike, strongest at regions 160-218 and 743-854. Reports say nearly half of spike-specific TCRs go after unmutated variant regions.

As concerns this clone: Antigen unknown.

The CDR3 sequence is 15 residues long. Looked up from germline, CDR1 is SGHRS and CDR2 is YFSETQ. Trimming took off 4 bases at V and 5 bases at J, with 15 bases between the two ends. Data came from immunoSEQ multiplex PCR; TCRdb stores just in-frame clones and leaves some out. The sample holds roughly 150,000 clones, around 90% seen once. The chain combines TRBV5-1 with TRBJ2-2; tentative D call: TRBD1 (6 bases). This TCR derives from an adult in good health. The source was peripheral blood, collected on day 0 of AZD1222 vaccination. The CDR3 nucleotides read TGCGCCAGCAGCGCCGGGACAACTAGAACCGGGGAGCTGTTTTTT. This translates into CASSAGTTRTGELFF.